The 31 T cell receptor beta chains in this list originate from one sample, sequenced in a study of CD8 T cells in Susac syndrome. Reverse transcription used 0.5 to 1 ug RNA and random hexamers. TCRdb used MiXCR to reprocess the immunoSEQ multiplex PCR reads, holding one entry per CDR3 protein. The sample shows about 140,000 distinct CDR3 sequences, about 95% of them seen only once. Specimen: CD4+ T cells from PBMCs. The receptor set was obtained from a human donor with Susac syndrome.

The rearrangement joins TRBV7-3 to TRBJ1-2; 8 bases agree with TRBD1. The CDR3 sequence is 16 residues long. The junction had 9 bases not matched to a gene; V was cut back by 2 bases and J by 4 bases. CDR1 is SGHTA and CDR2 is FQGTGA in the germline V gene. The CDR3 region has the DNA TGTGCCAGCAGCTTAGGAGGACAGGGCTCCTCCTATGGCTACACCTTC. It codes for CASSLGGQGSSYGYTF.

The genes are TRBV4-1 and TRBJ2-7; no clear D. CDR1 is MGHRA, CDR2 YSYEKL, per germline. This CDR3 spans 12 amino acids. V was shortened by 0 bases and J by 7 bases, with 7 bases between the two germline ends. This chain's CDR3 is CASSQDYREQYF. The CDR3 nucleotides read TGCGCCAGCAGCCAAGATTACCGAGAGCAGTACTTC.

J is TRBJ2-1 and V is TRBV28, with 13 bases matching TRBD2. CDR3 length equals 16 residues. Losses at the gene ends were 6 bases for V and 2 bases for J; bases not matched to a gene: 4. The V gene's germline CDR1 is MDHEN and CDR2 SYDVKM. This CDR3 reads CASREGTSGAYNEQFF. The CDR3, as DNA: TGTGCCAGCAGGGAAGGGACTAGCGGGGCCTACAATGAGCAGTTCTTC.

The chain recombines TRBV12-3 or TRBV12-4 with TRBJ1-3; D unclear. The CDR3 is 16 amino acids. Trimming left V 4 bases short and J 0 bases short, with 13 bases between. This chain's CDR3 is CASSSGLRSSGNTIYF. In DNA, the CDR3 is TGTGCCAGCAGTTCTGGCTTACGGAGCTCTGGAAACACCATATATTTT.

This chain uses TRBV15 with TRBJ2-3; D tentatively reads TRBD1 or TRBD2 (7 bases each). This CDR3 has 14 amino acids. Germline V gene data show CDR1 as LNHNV and CDR2 as YYDKDF (reference sequence). V was clipped by 0 bases and J by 5 bases, with 9 bases between them. CDR3 loop: CATSRDRGGDTQYF. The CDR3 coding sequence is TGTGCCACCAGCAGAGACAGGGGGGGAGATACGCAGTATTTT. Drawing the rest from reference TRBV15 and TRBJ2-3, the complete variable domain is DAMVIQNPRYQVTQFGKPVTLSCSQTLNHNVMYWYQQKSSQAPKLLFHYYDKDFNNEADTPDNFQSRRPNTSFCFLDIRSPGLGDTAMYLCATSRDRGGDTQYFGPGTRLTVL.

The rearrangement uses TRBV11-2 and TRBJ1-2, with D possibly being TRBD1 (5 bases). Trimming removed 5 bases from V and 8 bases from J, with 21 bases in between. The CDR3 totals 15 residues. Germline V gene sequence: CDR1 SGHAT, CDR2 FQNNGV. The DNA for the CDR3 is TGTGCCAGCAGCCATGGACCGGGTCAGGGATCAGGCTACACCTTC. Encoded protein: CASSHGPGQGSGYTF. Together with reference TRBV11-2 and TRBJ1-2, the CDR3 gives the full variable domain: EAGVAQSPRYKIIEKRQSVAFWCNPISGHATLYWYQQILGQGPKLLIQFQNNGVVDDSQLPKDRFSAERLKGVDSTLKIQPAKLEDSAVYLCASSHGPGQGSGYTFGSGTRLTVV.

The chain carries TRBV20-1 and TRBJ1-1, with D possibly matching TRBD1 (6 bases). Trimming shortened V by 3 bases and J by 1 base, and 12 bases separated the two germline ends. The CDR3 has 14 amino acids. The germline gives CDR1 DFQATT, CDR2 SNEGSKA (reference sequence). In DNA form, the CDR3 reads TGCAGTGCTAGCGCCACGACAGGGAACACTGAAGCTTTCTTT. Translation gives CSASATTGNTEAFF.

This sequence joins TRBV2 and TRBJ1-2; tentatively, D is TRBD1 (5 bases). The V gene lost 6 bases and the J gene lost 7 bases, with 15 bases spanning the gap. The germline gives CDR1 SNHLY, CDR2 FYNNEI. The CDR3 runs to 13 residues. The CDR3 DNA reads as TGTGCCAGCAGCCTGACAGACGGGGCTGGCTACACCTTC. Translation: CASSLTDGAGYTF.

The chain uses TRBV29-1 and TRBJ2-7; no definite D call. CDR3 length: 14 amino acids. Trimming took 7 bases from V and 5 from J, leaving 21 bases between them. Germline loops: CDR1 SQVTM, CDR2 ANQGSEA. CDR3 in DNA: TGCAGCGCCAAACACCCAAGCACTGTCAACGAGCAGTACTTC. The encoded protein is CSAKHPSTVNEQYF.

The chain employs TRBV3-1 and TRBJ1-4; D may be TRBD1 (5 bases). Germline lookup yields CDR1 LGHDT and CDR2 YNNKEL (reference sequence). With 3 bases removed from V and 5 bases from J, the gap between germline ends came to 10 bases. This CDR3 has 14 residues. CDR3 nucleotides: TGTGCCAGCAGCCACAGCAGGGTCAATGAAAAACTGTTTTTT. Its translation is CASSHSRVNEKLFF. Looking up the rest from reference TRBV3-1 and TRBJ1-4 gives the full variable domain: DTAVSQTPKYLVTQMGNDKSIKCEQNLGHDTMYWYKQDSKKFLKIMFSYNNKELIINETVPNRFSPKSPDKAHLNLHINSLELGDSAVYFCASSHSRVNEKLFFGSGTQLSVL.

This clonotype was found once. The chain carries TRBV27 and TRBJ1-1; D is ambiguous. This CDR3 region has 13 residues. The germline V gene has CDR1 MNHEY and CDR2 SMNVEV (reference sequence). Between the trimmed V and J ends, which lost 3 bases and 1 base, there was a span of 6 bases. The CDR3 here is CASSFVTNTEAFF. The DNA of the CDR3 is TGTGCCAGCAGTTTCGTCACGAACACTGAAGCTTTCTTT.

The CDR3: CAWSGDRGNYGYTF. CDR3 DNA: TGTGCCTGGAGTGGCGACAGGGGGAACTATGGCTACACCTTC. V usage is TRBV30 and J usage is TRBJ1-2, with 9 positions matching TRBD1. There are 14 residues in the CDR3. Per the germline V gene, CDR1 is GTSNPN and CDR2 is SVGIG (reference sequence). V dropped 1 base and J dropped 2; count of bases not matched to a gene: 2. Full variable domain (remainder filled in from reference TRBV30 and TRBJ1-2): SQTIHQWPATLVQPVGSPLSLECTVEGTSNPNLYWYRQAAGRGLQLLFYSVGIGQISSEVPQNLSASRPQDRQFILSSKKLLLSDSGFYLCAWSGDRGNYGYTFGSGTRLTVV.

Only one count was recorded for this clonotype. This chain connects TRBV6-6 to TRBJ2-5; the D gene is possibly TRBD1 (5 bases). Per the germline V gene, CDR1 is MNHNY and CDR2 is SVGAGI (reference sequence). Trimming took off 2 bases at V and 2 bases at J, with 15 bases between the two ends. The CDR3 sequence is 16 residues long. The CDR3 here is CASSYNRQRLQETQYF. The CDR3 bases are TGTGCCAGCAGTTACAACCGACAGCGCCTTCAAGAGACCCAGTACTTC.

CDR3 sequence: CASSYSGQGAYEQYF. Written as DNA, the CDR3 is TGTGCCAGCAGTTACTCTGGCCAGGGGGCCTACGAGCAGTACTTC. The chain has TRBV6-5 and TRBJ2-7, with 7 bases that match TRBD1. Germline CDR1 MNHEY, CDR2 SVGAGI. The ends lost 0 bases at V and 2 bases at J; junction bases unmatched: 4. This CDR3 has 15 residues.

J is TRBJ1-2 and V is TRBV10-3; perhaps TRBD1 as D (6 bases). Germline V gene lookup returns CDR1 ENHRY and CDR2 SYGVKD. V lost 2 bases and J 8 bases, leaving 15 bases between the germline ends. This CDR3 region has 14 residues. The CDR3 DNA sequence: TGTGCCATCAGTGAGAATGTACAGGGAGGGGGCTACACCTTC. Its protein is CAISENVQGGGYTF.

This chain connects TRBV28 to TRBJ2-7, with 9 bases that match TRBD1. Germline CDR1 reads MDHEN; CDR2 reads SYDVKM. The CDR3 is made up of 15 amino acids. Unmatched junction bases numbered 8, after V lost 5 bases and J lost 3 bases. CDR3 in amino acids: CASSPAGTGYYEQYF. The CDR3 DNA follows: TGTGCCAGCAGTCCGGCCGGGACAGGGTACTACGAGCAGTACTTC.

This clonotype was seen a single time. This chain joins TRBV18 and TRBJ2-7, with 9 bases fitting TRBD1. CDR3 length: 13 amino acids. Per the germline V gene, CDR1 is KGHSH and CDR2 is LQKENI. The trim removed 2 bases at V and 7 bases at J, leaving 3 bases unmatched. In DNA, the CDR3 is TGTGCCAGCTCACCAATGACAGGGGGGGAGCAGTACTTC. Its translation is CASSPMTGGEQYF.

CDR3 sequence reads: CAIRSSGPDEQFF. The CDR3 region has the DNA TGTGCCATCAGAAGTAGTGGGCCCGATGAGCAGTTCTTC. The chain has TRBV10-3 and TRBJ2-1, with D hard to call. The V end was cut by 6 bases, the J end by 8 bases, with 14 bases between. CDR3 size: 13 residues. CDR1 is ENHRY, CDR2 SYGVKD, per germline.

This clonotype was counted only a few times. This chain joins TRBV14 and TRBJ1-2; no clear D gene. The CDR3 sequence is 14 residues long. Germline V gene data show CDR1 as SGHDN and CDR2 as FVKESK. The V gene lost 4 bases and the J gene lost 7 bases, with 16 bases spanning the gap. CDR3 sequence: CASSPYTTRSGYTF. DNA of the CDR3: TGTGCCAGCAGCCCGTACACCACTCGGAGTGGCTACACCTTC. Drawing the rest from reference TRBV14 and TRBJ1-2, the complete variable domain is EAGVTQFPSHSVIEKGQTVTLRCDPISGHDNLYWYRRVMGKEIKFLLHFVKESKQDESGMPNNRFLAERTGGTYSTLKVQPAELEDSGVYFCASSPYTTRSGYTFGSGTRLTVV.

As DNA, the CDR3 is TGTGCCAGCAGCGTAGAGGGCGGGGGGTACAATGAGCAGTTCTTC. Protein product: CASSVEGGGYNEQFF. The chain combines TRBV9 with TRBJ2-1; 8 nucleotides agree with TRBD2. The germline V gene has CDR1 SGDLS and CDR2 YYNGEE. The CDR3 covers 15 residues. V lost 0 bases to trimming and J lost 4 bases; unmatched junction nucleotides: 3.

This clonotype was picked up one time. The chain is built from TRBV29-1 and TRBJ2-1; the D call may be TRBD1 or TRBD2 (5 bases each). In germline, CDR1 is SQVTM, CDR2 ANQGSEA. Trimming removed 3 bases at V and 0 bases at J, with 12 bases between. CDR3 length: 15 amino acids. CDR3 DNA: TGCAGCGTTGAGGGTTGGGGGACCTCCTACAATGAGCAGTTCTTC. Protein: CSVEGWGTSYNEQFF.

The chain combines TRBV4-1 with TRBJ1-2; D is possibly TRBD1 (6 bases). The CDR3 has 13 amino acids. From germline, CDR1 is MGHRA and CDR2 YSYEKL. V was trimmed by 5 bases and J by 6 bases, leaving 13 bases between them. CDR3 DNA: TGCGCCAGCAGCACCCCCGCAGGGGATGGCTACACCTTC. It encodes CASSTPAGDGYTF.

CDR3 coding DNA: TGTGCCAGCAGTTTGGAGTGGGGAACCGGGGAGCTGTTTTTT. Its translation: CASSLEWGTGELFF. V gene TRBV12-3 or TRBV12-4 combines with J gene TRBJ2-2, with D uncertain. This CDR3 comprises 14 residues. V dropped 3 bases and J dropped 5 bases, with 10 bases sitting between them.

The chain joins TRBV3-1 to TRBJ2-7; TRBD1 might be the D (6 bases). Trimming removed 2 bases at V and 5 bases at J, with 13 bases between. Germline V gene sequence: CDR1 LGHDT, CDR2 YNNKEL (reference sequence). The CDR3 runs to 14 residues. The CDR3 DNA reads as TGTGCCAGCAGCCAAACGACAGGTACCGACGAGCAGTACTTC. As protein: CASSQTTGTDEQYF.

The CDR3 region has the DNA TGCAGCGTACACACAGGGGGCGCCGAGCAGTACTTC. Translating it yields CSVHTGGAEQYF. The chain couples TRBV29-1 to TRBJ2-7, with 9 nucleotides matching TRBD1. The CDR3 runs to 12 residues. V gave up 6 bases and J gave up 6 bases; unmatched junction bases: 6. The germline gives CDR1 SQVTM, CDR2 ANQGSEA.

The chain carries TRBV24-1 and TRBJ2-5; 7 nucleotides line up with TRBD1. The CDR3 loop spans 15 amino acids. Germline loops: CDR1 KGHDR, CDR2 SFDVKD. V gave up 3 bases and J gave up 5 bases; unmatched junction bases: 8. DNA for the CDR3: TGTGCCACCAGTGATCCCAAGGGGGCCGGGGAGACCCAGTACTTC. This sequence encodes CATSDPKGAGETQYF.

This clonotype was seen just once. This chain joins TRBV3-1 and TRBJ2-6; TRBD1 agrees at 8 bases. The germline gives CDR1 LGHDT, CDR2 YNNKEL (reference sequence). This CDR3 spans 16 amino acids. V lost 4 bases, J lost 2 bases, and 4 bases stayed unmatched. The CDR3: CASSPHRGTGANVLTF. The CDR3 DNA reads as TGTGCCAGCAGCCCACACAGGGGGACTGGGGCCAACGTCCTGACTTTC.

The chain is built from TRBV30 and TRBJ2-7, with a tentative D call TRBD1 (5 bases). This CDR3 has 12 amino acids. Germline V CDR1 and CDR2: GTSNPN, SVGIG (reference sequence). V was shortened by 5 bases and J by 4 bases, with 12 bases between the two germline ends. CDR3 region: CAWAKGKYEQYF. CDR3 nucleotides: TGTGCCTGGGCCAAGGGGAAATACGAGCAGTACTTC. The whole variable domain, remainder taken from reference TRBV30 and TRBJ2-7, is SQTIHQWPATLVQPVGSPLSLECTVEGTSNPNLYWYRQAAGRGLQLLFYSVGIGQISSEVPQNLSASRPQDRQFILSSKKLLLSDSGFYLCAWAKGKYEQYFGPGTRLTVT.

This chain uses TRBV7-2 with TRBJ2-2; maybe TRBD2 (5 bases). V was shortened by 2 bases and J by 5 bases, with 12 bases between the two germline ends. This CDR3 spans 15 amino acids. Germline CDR1 SGHTA, CDR2 FQGNSA. The CDR3 nucleotides are TGTGCCAGCAGCTTAAACCCCGGGAATACCGGGGAGCTGTTTTTT. It codes for CASSLNPGNTGELFF. The full variable domain, with the rest looked up from reference TRBV7-2 and TRBJ2-2, is GAGVSQSPSNKVTEKGKDVELRCDPISGHTALYWYRQSLGQGLEFLIYFQGNSAPDKSGLPSDRFSAERTGGSVSTLTIQRTQQEDSAVYLCASSLNPGNTGELFFGEGSRLTVL.

The genes are TRBV30 and TRBJ1-1, with 8 bases that match TRBD1. The germline CDR1 and CDR2 sequences are GTSNPN and SVGIG (reference sequence). The V and J ends lost 1 base and 1 base, in that order; junction bases with no gene match: 5. This CDR3 spans 15 amino acids. Here the CDR3 DNA reads TGTGCCTGGAGTGGACAGGGGCGGGGGAACACTGAAGCTTTCTTT. Translated, it gives CAWSGQGRGNTEAFF.

The chain is built from TRBV4-3 and TRBJ2-2; possible D gene TRBD1, 6 bases. CDR3 length equals 16 residues. Trimming left V 6 bases short and J 0 bases short, with 14 bases between. Germline V gene sequence: CDR1 LGHNA, CDR2 YSLEER. The CDR3 reads CASSPTGNANTGELFF. DNA for the CDR3: TGCGCCAGCAGTCCCACAGGGAACGCGAACACCGGGGAGCTGTTTTTT.